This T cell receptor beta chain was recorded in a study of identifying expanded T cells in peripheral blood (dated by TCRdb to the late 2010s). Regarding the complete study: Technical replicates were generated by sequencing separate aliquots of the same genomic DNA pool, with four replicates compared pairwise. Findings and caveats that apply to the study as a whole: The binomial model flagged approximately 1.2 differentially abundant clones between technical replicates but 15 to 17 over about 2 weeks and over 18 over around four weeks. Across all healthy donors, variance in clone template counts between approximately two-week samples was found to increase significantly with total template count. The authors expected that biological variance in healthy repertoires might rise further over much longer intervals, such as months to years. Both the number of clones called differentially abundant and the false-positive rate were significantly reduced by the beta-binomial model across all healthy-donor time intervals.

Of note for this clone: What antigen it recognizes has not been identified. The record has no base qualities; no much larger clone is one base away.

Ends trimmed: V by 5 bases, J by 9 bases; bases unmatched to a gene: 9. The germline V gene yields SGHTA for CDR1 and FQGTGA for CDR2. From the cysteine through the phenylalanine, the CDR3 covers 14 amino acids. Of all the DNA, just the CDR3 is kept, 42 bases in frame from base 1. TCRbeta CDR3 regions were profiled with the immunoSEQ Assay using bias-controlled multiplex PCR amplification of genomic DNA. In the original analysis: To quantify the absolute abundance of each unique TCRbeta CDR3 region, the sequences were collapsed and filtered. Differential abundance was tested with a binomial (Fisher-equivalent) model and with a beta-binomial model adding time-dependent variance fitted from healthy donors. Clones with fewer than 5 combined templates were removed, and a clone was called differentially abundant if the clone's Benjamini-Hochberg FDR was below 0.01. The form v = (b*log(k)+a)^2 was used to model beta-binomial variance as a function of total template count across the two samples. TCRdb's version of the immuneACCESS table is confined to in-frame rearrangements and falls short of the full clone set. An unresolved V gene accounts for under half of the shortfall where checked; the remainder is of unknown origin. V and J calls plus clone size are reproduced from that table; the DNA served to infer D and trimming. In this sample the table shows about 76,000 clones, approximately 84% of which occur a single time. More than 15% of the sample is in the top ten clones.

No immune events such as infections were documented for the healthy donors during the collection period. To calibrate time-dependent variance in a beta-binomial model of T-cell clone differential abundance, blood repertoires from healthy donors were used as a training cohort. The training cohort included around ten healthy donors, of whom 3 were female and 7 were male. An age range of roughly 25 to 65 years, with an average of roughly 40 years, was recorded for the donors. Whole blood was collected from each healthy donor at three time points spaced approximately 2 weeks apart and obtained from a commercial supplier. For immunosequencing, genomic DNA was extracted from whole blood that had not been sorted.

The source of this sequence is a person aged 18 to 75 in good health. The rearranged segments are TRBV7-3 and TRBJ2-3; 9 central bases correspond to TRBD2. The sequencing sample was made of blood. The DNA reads TGTGCCAGCAGCCATAATCCTAGCGGGACAACGCAGTATTTT. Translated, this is CASSHNPSGTTQYF.